This T cell receptor (beta chain) is from a study of CD8+CD57+ T cells in acquired aplastic anemia. Study results and caveats: Sharing between patients and controls was observed for twenty-nine CD8+ CDR3 sequences. Simpson's diversity of CD8+ cells was not significantly different in patients compared with controls.

Germline V gives CDR1 SNHLY, CDR2 FYNNEI. The junction had 9 bases not matched to a gene; V was cut back by 7 bases and J by 9 bases. The CDR3 covers 13 residues. Template material for TCR beta VDJ and CDR3 profiling consisted of genomic DNA. TCRdb ran MiXCR on the reads and lists one entry per CDR3 protein. The sample includes some 120,000 distinct CDR3 sequences, about 43% of them seen just once. Of note for this clonotype: Its antigen is not identified.

All sequencing subjects had displayed CD8+CD57+ cell expansion on flow cytometry. The diagnosis in all patients was severe acquired aplastic anemia. The clonotype was recovered from a human donor with aplastic anemia. This rearrangement joins TRBV2 to TRBJ1-5; 7 bases match TRBD1. The specimen sequenced was sorted CD4+, CD8+, or CD8+CD57+ T cells (not recorded which) from PBMCs. The CDR3 spells CASKGDRDRPQHF. The CDR3 region has the DNA TGTGCCAGCAAAGGAGACAGGGATCGGCCCCAGCATTTT.